This TCR beta chain came from a study of cytomegalovirus exposure and HLA in healthy donors. About the study: Among 150 million to 200 million T cells, an earlier analysis found around 100 million unique TCR beta sequences.

This clone was detected only a few times. Its antigen is not known. The PCR had 60 Vbeta and 13 Jbeta primers. Repertoires were generated with immunoSEQ multiplex PCR, while TCRdb's copy carries only in-frame clones and drops some. The sample has 82,000 or so clones; around 9.1% are singletons. CDR1 and CDR2 (germline): LNHDA, SQIVND (reference sequence). V lost 3 bases and J lost 4; bases outside the gene matches: 2. The CDR3 covers 13 residues. Study-wide findings and caveats: Most TCR beta V segments were productive about 90% or about 30% of the time in an earlier analysis. Testing in vitro showed three CMV-associated chains specific for CMV antigens. In a later analysis, DRB1 alleles had the most associated TCRs; HLA-C alleles the fewest.

J is TRBJ2-5 and V is TRBV19, with TRBD1 identical over 7 bases. The sample comprised PBMCs. The origin of this receptor is a man in his fifties or sixties in good health and CMV-seropositive. The CDR3: CASSINRGETQYF. CDR3 sequence (DNA): TGTGCCAGTAGTATCAACAGGGGAGAGACCCAGTACTTC.